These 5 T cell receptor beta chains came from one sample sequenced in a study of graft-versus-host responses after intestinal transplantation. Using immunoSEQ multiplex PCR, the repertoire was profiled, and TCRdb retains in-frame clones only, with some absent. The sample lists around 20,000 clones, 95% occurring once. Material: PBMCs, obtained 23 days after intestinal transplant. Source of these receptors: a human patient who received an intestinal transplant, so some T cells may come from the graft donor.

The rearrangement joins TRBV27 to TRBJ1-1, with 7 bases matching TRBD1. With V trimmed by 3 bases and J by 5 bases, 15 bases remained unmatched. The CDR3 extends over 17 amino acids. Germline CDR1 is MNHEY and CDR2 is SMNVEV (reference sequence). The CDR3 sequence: CASSFPPDRVQPTEAFF. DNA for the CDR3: TGTGCCAGCAGTTTCCCCCCCGACAGGGTCCAACCTACTGAAGCTTTCTTT.

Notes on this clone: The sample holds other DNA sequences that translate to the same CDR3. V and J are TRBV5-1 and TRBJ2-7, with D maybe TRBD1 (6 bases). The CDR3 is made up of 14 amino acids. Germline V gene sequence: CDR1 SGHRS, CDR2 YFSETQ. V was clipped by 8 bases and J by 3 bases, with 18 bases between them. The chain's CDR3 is CASSDSRQDYEQYF. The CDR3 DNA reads TGCGCCAGTAGCGATAGCCGACAGGACTACGAGCAGTACTTC.

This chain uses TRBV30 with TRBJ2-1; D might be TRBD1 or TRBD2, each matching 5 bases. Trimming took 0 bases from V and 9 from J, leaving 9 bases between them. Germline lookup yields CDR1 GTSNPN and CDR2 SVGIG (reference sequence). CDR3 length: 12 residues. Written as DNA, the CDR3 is TGTGCCTGGAGTGTAGTGGGGGTTGAGCAGTTCTTC. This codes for CAWSVVGVEQFF.

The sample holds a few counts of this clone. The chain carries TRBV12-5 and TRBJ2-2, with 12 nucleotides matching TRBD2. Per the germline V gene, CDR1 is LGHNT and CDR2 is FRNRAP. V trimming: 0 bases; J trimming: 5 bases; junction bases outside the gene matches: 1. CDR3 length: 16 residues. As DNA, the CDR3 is TGTGCTAGTGGTTTGGTGACTAGCGGGAGAACCGGGGAGCTGTTTTTT. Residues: CASGLVTSGRTGELFF. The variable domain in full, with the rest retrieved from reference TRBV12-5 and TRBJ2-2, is DARVTQTPRHKVTEMGQEVTMRCQPILGHNTVFWYRQTMMQGLELLAYFRNRAPLDDSGMPKDRFSAEMPDATLATLKIQPSEPRDSAVYFCASGLVTSGRTGELFFGEGSRLTVL.

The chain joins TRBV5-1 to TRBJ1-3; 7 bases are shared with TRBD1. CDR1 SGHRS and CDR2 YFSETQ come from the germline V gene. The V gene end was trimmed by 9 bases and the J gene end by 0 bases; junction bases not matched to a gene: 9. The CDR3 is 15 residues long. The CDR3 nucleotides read TGCGCCACCCGGACAGGTCTAAGCTCTGGAAACACCATATATTTT. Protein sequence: CATRTGLSSGNTIYF.